This T cell receptor beta chain is drawn from a study of cytomegalovirus exposure and HLA in healthy donors. Study-level results: Some TCR beta chains (around 180 of them) were listed as cytomegalovirus-associated.

Primers included in the PCR were 60 Vbeta and 13 Jbeta primers. Libraries were prepared by immunoSEQ multiplex PCR; TCRdb keeps only in-frame clonotypes and omits some of them. The table has fewer than 150,000 clones, around 75% seen once. For this clone: No antigen is known for it.

The length of the CDR3 is 14 residues. Per the germline V gene, CDR1 is GTSNPN and CDR2 is SVGIG (reference sequence). With 3 bases clipped from V and 6 bases from J, the junction kept 8 bases outside the gene matches. The receptor was isolated from a man aged 35-49 years in good health and CMV-seronegative. The chain links TRBV30 to TRBJ2-3, with 8 bases aligning to TRBD2. Sequenced: PBMCs. The CDR3 loop reads CAWRGAGGWDTQYF. As DNA, the CDR3 is TGTGCCTGGAGGGGGGCGGGGGGTTGGGATACGCAGTATTTT.